This TCR beta chain was observed in a study of human T cells and chemical hapten exposure. Looking at the study overall: Application of 0.01% DPC to the upper back was done by patch test, with a reading at 6 days.

CDR1 and CDR2 (germline): MDHEN, SYDVKM. V was clipped by 3 bases and J by 4 bases; unmatched bases: 10. The CDR3 runs 16 residues. The time point here: pre-sensitization, week 0. Noted treatment: therapeutic diphenylcyclopropenone sensitization with weekly scalp DPC. Prior to each patch test being applied, blood was drawn. Alopecia patients between 18 and 70 years old and suitable for DPC were used as donors. TCRdb called the RACE reads again in MiXCR, with one record for every CDR3 protein. This table has 270,000 or so distinct CDR3 sequences, 7.5% to 9% appearing once. The chain links TRBV28 to TRBJ2-7; 9 bases match TRBD2. Here the sequenced sample was whole blood, taken in connection with sensitization to the hapten diphenylcyclopropenone (DPC). The TCR was taken from a man in his late teens or twenties with alopecia areata. Some clones in this sample may be carry-over from other donors' samples. The CDR3 is CASSLLGLAGSYEQYF. The CDR3 nucleotides read TGTGCCAGCAGTTTGTTAGGGCTAGCGGGATCGTACGAGCAGTACTTC.